This record concerns one T cell receptor beta chain sequence. This entry comes from a study of blood T cells in healthy people across ages. Germline V lookup: CDR1 SQVTM, CDR2 ANQGSEA. The CDR3 is 15 amino acids. The V end was cut by 2 bases, the J end by 0 bases, with 13 bases between. A second PCR of roughly 7 to 11 cycles used a sample-barcoded 5' primer and a J-beta primer mix. TCRdb reanalysed the 5' RACE reads using MiXCR and keeps one entry per CDR3 protein. The table includes around 800,000 distinct CDR3 sequences, around 25% detected once. The sample was also reused in another study, on T cells of mothers and their children. That source reports: It was observed that no persistent microchimeric T cell clones could be detected.

The rearrangement uses TRBV29-1 and TRBJ1-2; D is ambiguous. The clonotype was recovered from a boy under 18 in good health. The source material was blood. DNA for the CDR3: TGCAGCGTTGAAATCCCCGGGTCAGCTAACTATGGCTACACCTTC. Its protein is CSVEIPGSANYGYTF.